The T cell receptor beta chain under discussion was sequenced for a study of cytomegalovirus exposure and HLA in healthy donors. At the level of the study: The same platform used for the approximately 670 first-cohort repertoires was also used for the 90 to 150 validation repertoires, as a later analysis reported.

The CDR3 sequence is 13 residues long. Per the germline V gene, CDR1 is SEHNR and CDR2 is FQNEAQ (reference sequence). V lost 2 bases and J 8 bases, leaving 7 bases between the germline ends. As regards this clone: Antigen specificity is unknown.

Profiling relied on immunoSEQ multiplex PCR, and the TCRdb table lists in-frame clones only, not all of them. The sample records tens of thousands of clones, about 94% being singletons. Study-level points and caveats: The study flagged about 150 TCR beta chains as cytomegalovirus-associated. The study found most TCR sequences rare, yet found some public TCRs in many donors.

Sequencing used PBMCs. J is TRBJ1-6 and V is TRBV7-9; D is ambiguous. This TCR was recovered from a woman younger than 35 in good health and CMV-seropositive. The CDR3 reads CASSLFGDSPLHF. In DNA form, the CDR3 reads TGTGCCAGCAGCTTATTCGGGGATTCACCCCTCCACTTT.